This T cell receptor beta chain was obtained from a study of cytomegalovirus exposure and HLA in healthy donors (dated by TCRdb to 2016 to 2017). Study-wide context: A later analysis indicated that the roughly 120 validation repertoires were generated on the platform also employed for the 700 or so repertoires of the first cohort. In addition to the first cohort of hundreds of subjects, a separate validation cohort of approximately 130 different subjects was used. High-throughput TCR immunosequencing, statistical association of individual TCRs with disease status, and machine learning were combined to predict cytomegalovirus infection status. The aim of the study was to test whether cataloging public T cell receptors could identify signatures of past pathogen exposure. What the study reported, not specific to this receptor: According to the authors, the approach could potentially be generalized to other disease states and immunological phenotypes. The validation cohort had no HLA typing available for a later analysis, so co-occurrence within that cohort was assessed over all 130 or so repertoires. Across donors, most TCR sequences were observed very rarely, whereas some public TCRs were present in many individuals. A total of fewer than 200 TCR beta chains were listed by the study as associated with cytomegalovirus. Subsequent analysis determined that TCRs grouped into clusters in the first cohort also showed a tendency toward co-occurrence across the 90 to 150 validation repertoires, and 94% of cluster scores exceeded 0. A few of the identified cytomegalovirus-associated TCR beta chains were confirmed in vitro to be specific for cytomegalovirus antigens. Cytomegalovirus status was reported to be diagnosed by the classifier with high specificity and sensitivity in both the original and validation cohorts.

Of note for this clone: This clone's antigen is unknown. It has no much larger one-base neighbor in the sample; base qualities were not kept.

Separate from the approximately 700-subject first cohort, the validation cohort of roughly 110 subjects was the group to which the donors belonged. The receptor library was made with the immunoSEQ multiplex PCR assay. In the authors' own workflow: A statistical classification framework was developed to diagnose cytomegalovirus status using the catalog of TCR beta chain sequences. The immuneACCESS repertoire file appears here via TCRdb, limited to in-frame rearrangements. These files lack a portion of the clones; in checked studies, under half of the deficit traces to unresolved V genes, and the cause of the others is not known. The DNA was the basis for D and trimming; V, J and clone size are from that table. The sample contains approximately 220,000 clones, 80% to 85% of them found a single time. The ten largest clones take up around 15% of the sample. The sequencing input was PBMCs. This receptor was obtained from a woman in her thirties in good health and CMV-seropositive.

The DNA reads TGTGCCAGCAGCTTAAAAACCGGGACAGGGGAATTCGAGCAGTACTTC. Its protein reads: CASSLKTGTGEFEQYF. The receptor chain draws on TRBV11-3 and TRBJ2-7, with 10 bases in between that match TRBD1. CDR1 and CDR2 are read off the germline V gene as SGHNT and YENEEA. The CDR3, cysteine through phenylalanine, is 16 amino acids long. Solely the CDR3 DNA is kept, with 48 bases framed from the first base. Trimming takes 2 bases off V and 6 bases off J; junction bases not matched to a gene: 10.